Each of the 9 T cell receptor beta chains below was sequenced from the same sample in a study of T-cell reconstitution after alpha-beta-depleted transplantation in children. A library of TCRbeta sequences, prepared with unique molecular identifiers, was generated. TCRdb independently ran MiXCR on the PCR reads; one entry per CDR3 protein. The sample has around 490,000 distinct CDR3 sequences; approximately 10% are singletons. The sample was PBMCs, mostly from graft donor cells, taken 180 days after TCRalphabeta/CD19-depleted stem cell transplant. The source of these receptors is a female patient between 2 and 10 years old who had a stem cell transplant for aplastic anemia, so the T cells may come from the graft donor.

This clonotype has a handful of counts. V usage is TRBV7-6 and J usage is TRBJ2-7; 12 positions agree with TRBD2. This CDR3 spans 16 amino acids. Germline-derived CDR1 and CDR2 are SGHVS and FNYEAQ. The V and J ends lost 2 bases and 0 bases, in that order; junction bases with no gene match: 2. Here the CDR3 DNA reads TGTGCCAGCAGCTTACTGACTAGCGGGAGCTCCTACGAGCAGTACTTC. Protein product: CASSLLTSGSSYEQYF.

This clonotype occurred many times. The rearrangement links TRBV29-1 to TRBJ2-5; a weak D match, TRBD2 (5 bases). Germline assignment: CDR1 SQVTM and CDR2 ANQGSEA. V was pared by 2 bases and J by 3 bases, with 10 bases between. The CDR3 runs 13 residues. The CDR3 loop is CSVERLREETQYF. CDR3 nucleotides: TGCAGCGTTGAAAGACTACGCGAAGAGACCCAGTACTTC.

This chain uses TRBV20-1 with TRBJ2-1; D not certain. Between the trimmed V and J ends, which lost 6 bases and 5 bases, there was a span of 8 bases. This CDR3 is built from 11 residues. From germline, CDR1 is DFQATT and CDR2 SNEGSKA (reference sequence). The CDR3 sequence: CSAGRDNEQFF. The CDR3 nucleotides read TGCAGTGCCGGTAGGGACAATGAGCAGTTCTTC.

The rearrangement uses TRBV20-1 and TRBJ2-1; D is possibly TRBD1 (6 bases). This CDR3 has 15 amino acids. Per the germline V gene, CDR1 is DFQATT and CDR2 is SNEGSKA (reference sequence). With 0 bases removed from V and 7 bases from J, the gap between germline ends came to 16 bases. The CDR3 region has the DNA TGCAGTGCTAGAGATCCAGGGGCGAGGCGGAATGAGCAGTTCTTC. Translated, it gives CSARDPGARRNEQFF.

This clonotype was seen a single time. It may be a read error: a sequence one base away is much more abundant. The CDR3 DNA follows: TGCGCCAGCAGCTTGTTGTCAGAGACAGATTCACCCCTCCACTTT. Its translation: CASSLLSETDSPLHF. The chain combines TRBV5-1 with TRBJ1-6, with TRBD1 as a possible D gene (5 bases). The CDR3 totals 15 residues. Germline V lookup: CDR1 SGHRS, CDR2 YFSETQ. V lost 1 base to trimming and J lost 8 bases, with 13 bases between them.

The chain couples TRBV20-1 to TRBJ2-1; D possibly corresponds to TRBD2 (5 bases). The V and J ends lost 4 bases and 9 bases respectively, with 19 bases between them. Per germline, CDR1 DFQATT and CDR2 SNEGSKA (reference sequence). The CDR3 totals 14 residues. The CDR3 region has the DNA TGCAGTGCTAAACTAAGGATGAGCGGAGCTGAGCAGTTCTTC. The encoded protein is CSAKLRMSGAEQFF.

This clonotype was seen once. The chain couples TRBV5-1 to TRBJ1-4; the match to TRBD1 covers 8 bases. CDR1 is SGHRS and CDR2 is YFSETQ in the germline V gene. The junction had 18 bases not matched to a gene; V was cut back by 4 bases and J by 7 bases. The CDR3 length is 18 residues. CDR3 sequence reads: CASSPVGGQGGEGEKLFF. In DNA, the CDR3 is TGCGCCAGCAGCCCCGTAGGCGGACAGGGCGGTGAGGGTGAAAAACTGTTTTTT.

This clonotype was observed at least ten times. The V call is TRBV20-1, the J call TRBJ2-1, with a tentative D call TRBD1 (6 bases). V lost 3 bases to trimming and J lost 7 bases, with 16 bases between them. The CDR3 has 14 residues. Looked up from germline, CDR1 is DFQATT and CDR2 is SNEGSKA (reference sequence). CDR3 sequence reads: CSASTGLFVNEQFF. CDR3 DNA: TGCAGTGCTAGTACAGGGTTGTTTGTGAATGAGCAGTTCTTC.

As for this clonotype: A read error is possible here, since a much larger clone lies one base away. V usage is TRBV15 and J usage is TRBJ2-3; 7 positions match TRBD2. The CDR3 runs 12 residues. Germline V lookup: CDR1 LNHNV, CDR2 YYDKDF (reference sequence). With 8 bases clipped from V and 2 bases from J, the junction kept 1 base outside the gene matches. The CDR3 protein is CATGTNTDTQYF. CDR3 in DNA: TGTGCCACCGGGACTAACACAGATACGCAGTATTTT.